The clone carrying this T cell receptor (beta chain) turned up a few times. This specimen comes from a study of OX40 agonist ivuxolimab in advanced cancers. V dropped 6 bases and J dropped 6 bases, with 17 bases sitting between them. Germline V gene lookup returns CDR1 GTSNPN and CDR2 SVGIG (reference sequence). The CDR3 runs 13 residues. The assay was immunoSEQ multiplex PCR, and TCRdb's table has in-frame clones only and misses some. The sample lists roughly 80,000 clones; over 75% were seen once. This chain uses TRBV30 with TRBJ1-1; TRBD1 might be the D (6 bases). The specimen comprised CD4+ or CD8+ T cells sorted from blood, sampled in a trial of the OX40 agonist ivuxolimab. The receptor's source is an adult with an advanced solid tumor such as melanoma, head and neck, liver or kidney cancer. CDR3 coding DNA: TGTGCCTGCTCCGGCGGGACACTCGCTGAAGCTTTCTTT. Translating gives CACSGGTLAEAFF. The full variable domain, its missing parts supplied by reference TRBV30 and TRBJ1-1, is SQTIHQWPATLVQPVGSPLSLECTVEGTSNPNLYWYRQAAGRGLQLLFYSVGIGQISSEVPQNLSASRPQDRQFILSSKKLLLSDSGFYLCACSGGTLAEAFFGQGTRLTVV.